Below, 22 T cell receptor beta chains from the same sample are listed, as sequenced in a study of T cells in Graves' hyperthyroidism and ophthalmopathy. Template material for amplifying TCR beta CDR3 regions consisted of RNA transcripts. The study used the HTBI primer set for a first-round RT-PCR of the TCR CDR3. TCRdb used MiXCR to reprocess the multiplex PCR reads, holding one entry per CDR3 protein. The data contain 750,000 to 900,000 distinct CDR3 sequences, approximately 40% of them singletons. Sequencing was carried out using blood. The receptor source for this set is a man younger than 30 with Graves' hyperthyroidism.

The chain is built from TRBV25-1 and TRBJ1-1, with D possibly TRBD1 on 6 matching bases. This CDR3 comprises 15 residues. Trimming took off 6 bases at V and 1 base at J, with 15 bases between the two ends. Germline CDR1 is MGHDK and CDR2 is SYGVNS. CDR3 DNA: TGTGCCAGCAGACGAGCAGGGGCGAGGAACACTGAAGCTTTCTTT. Translated, it gives CASRRAGARNTEAFF.

This chain links TRBV5-1 with TRBJ1-4, with 7 bases aligning to TRBD1. The CDR3 runs 15 residues. The germline CDR1 and CDR2 sequences are SGHRS and YFSETQ. Losses at the gene ends were 3 bases for V and 5 bases for J; bases not matched to a gene: 7. The CDR3 DNA follows: TGCGCCAGCAGCTCTGGGGACAGTATAAATGAAAAACTGTTTTTT. Protein product: CASSSGDSINEKLFF.

The rearrangement uses TRBV13 and TRBJ2-2; 10 nucleotides line up with TRBD1. V gave up 4 bases and J gave up 7 bases; unmatched junction bases: 9. The CDR3 spans 16 residues. Germline V lookup: CDR1 PRHDT, CDR2 FYEKMQ (reference sequence). CDR3 in DNA: TGTGCCAGCAGCTCCGACAGGGGGCGAAATGGCGGGGAGCTGTTTTTT. Amino acid sequence: CASSSDRGRNGGELFF.

There are many counts of this clonotype. The CDR3 spells CASSQDGTRGETQYF. In nucleotides, the CDR3 is TGCGCCAGCAGCCAAGATGGCACTAGGGGAGAGACCCAGTACTTC. The rearrangement joins TRBV4-1 to TRBJ2-5; D could derive from TRBD1 or TRBD2 (5 bases each). V lost 0 bases, J lost 4 bases, and 12 bases lay in between. The CDR3 consists of 15 residues. Germline V gene data show CDR1 as MGHRA and CDR2 as YSYEKL.

This clonotype was observed at least ten times. The chain is built from TRBV29-1 and TRBJ2-7, with D possibly matching TRBD1 (6 bases). Trimming shortened V by 2 bases and J by 6 bases, and 17 bases separated the two germline ends. Germline V lookup: CDR1 SQVTM, CDR2 ANQGSEA. The CDR3 has 14 residues. CDR3 DNA sequence: TGCAGCGTTGAATCCGGGACACACCACGGCGAGCAGTACTTC. Residues: CSVESGTHHGEQYF.

This clonotype was found once. One end of the junction varies from germline; a read error may be responsible. The chain recombines TRBV7-2 with TRBJ2-7; 9 bases fit TRBD2. This CDR3 is built from 15 residues. Per germline, CDR1 SGHTA and CDR2 FQGNSA. The CDR3 DNA is TGTGCCGGCAGCTTAGGGGGACTAGCCCTCGACGAGCAGTACTTC. Translating gives CAGSLGGLALDEQYF.

The chain recombines TRBV2 with TRBJ1-5; the D gene is possibly TRBD1 (5 bases). The germline V gene encodes CDR1 SNHLY and CDR2 FYNNEI. The V end lost 6 bases, the J end lost 6 bases, and 21 bases lay between the germline ends. CDR3 length: 16 amino acids. The CDR3 spells CASSQRGADGGQPQHF. DNA for the CDR3: TGTGCCAGCAGCCAAAGGGGCGCGGACGGCGGTCAGCCCCAGCATTTT.

Of note for this clonotype: A clone one base away is much larger, so this may be a read error. The chain employs TRBV6-5 and TRBJ1-2; D gene ambiguous. The V gene's germline CDR1 is MNHEY and CDR2 SVGAGI. The CDR3 length is 14 residues. The CDR3 protein is CASSPLQSLYDYTF. The DNA for the CDR3 is TGTGCCAGCAGTCCGTTACAGAGCCTCTATGACTACACCTTC.

In this sample, this clonotype turned up a few times. The junction and the germline gene differ at one end; a read error may be behind it. CDR3 DNA: TGTGCCAGCAAGAGGTCCGGGGAACTGTTTTTT. Translation gives CASKRSGELFF. The chain couples TRBV12-3 or TRBV12-4 to TRBJ2-2, with TRBD2 as a possible D gene (5 bases). This CDR3 spans 11 amino acids.

This clonotype was seen more than once but under ten times. This chain uses TRBV9 with TRBJ1-1, with D unclear. CDR1 is SGDLS, CDR2 YYNGEE, per germline. The V end was cut by 5 bases, the J end by 1 base, with 9 bases between. This CDR3 is built from 13 residues. The DNA for the CDR3 is TGTGCCAGCAGATACGCTCGGAACACTGAAGCTTTCTTT. Translated, it gives CASRYARNTEAFF.

The CDR3 spells CASSPGRGSTEAFF. The CDR3 coding sequence is TGTGCCAGCAGCCCCGGTCGGGGGAGCACTGAAGCTTTCTTT. The J gene is TRBJ1-1, the V gene TRBV7-6; D is possibly TRBD1 (5 bases). Germline V gives CDR1 SGHVS, CDR2 FNYEAQ. This CDR3 comprises 14 residues. Between the trimmed V and J ends, which lost 5 bases and 4 bases, there was a span of 14 bases.

This clonotype was detected many times. V gene TRBV19 combines with J gene TRBJ1-1; 8 bases are a match to TRBD1. With V trimmed by 4 bases and J by 1 base, 2 bases remained unmatched. The CDR3 is 14 amino acids. From germline, CDR1 is LNHDA and CDR2 SQIVND (reference sequence). In DNA, the CDR3 is TGTGCCAGTAGTAAAGACAGGGGGAACACTGAAGCTTTCTTT. This gives the protein CASSKDRGNTEAFF.

This clonotype was counted at least ten times. The genes are TRBV10-3 and TRBJ2-5; unclear D gene. CDR3 length: 13 residues. V lost 3 bases, J lost 8 bases, and 13 bases lay in between. Germline V gene sequence: CDR1 ENHRY, CDR2 SYGVKD. CDR3 in DNA: TGTGCCATCAGTGACAGCCAAGAAGGAACCCAGTACTTC. Encoded protein: CAISDSQEGTQYF.

This clonotype was detected many times. Written as DNA, the CDR3 is TGTGCCACCAGTGACCAGGCCGGAGTTCAGCCCCAGCATTTT. Its protein is CATSDQAGVQPQHF. The chain uses TRBV24-1 and TRBJ1-5; D gene ambiguous. The V gene's germline CDR1 is KGHDR and CDR2 SFDVKD. V lost 4 bases, J lost 6 bases, and 12 bases lay in between. This CDR3 region has 14 residues.

Note on this clonotype: As the CDR3 is not closed by the conserved phenylalanine or tryptophan, this likely results from a read error. This sequence joins TRBV7-9 and TRBJ1-6; D is unresolved. V gave up 2 bases and J gave up 5 bases, with 10 bases separating them. CDR1 is SEHNR, CDR2 FQNEAQ, per germline (reference sequence). The CDR3 runs to 15 residues. The CDR3 reads CASSLSADHNSPLHL. The CDR3 DNA sequence: TGTGCCAGCAGCTTAAGCGCTGACCATAATTCACCCCTCCACCTT.

This clonotype appeared a few times. This chain links TRBV5-4 with TRBJ2-5; 9 nucleotides match TRBD2. J gave up 5 bases and V 4 bases, and 9 bases lay outside the gene matches. The CDR3 loop spans 15 amino acids. Germline lookup yields CDR1 SGHNT and CDR2 YYREEE (reference sequence). CDR3 sequence: CASSAREGSKETQYF. CDR3 DNA sequence: TGTGCCAGCAGCGCGCGGGAGGGGAGCAAGGAGACCCAGTACTTC.

The CDR3 loop is CASSENRVTEAFF. DNA of the CDR3: TGTGCCAGCAGTGAGAACAGGGTCACTGAAGCTTTCTTT. The genes are TRBV6-5 and TRBJ1-1, with D possibly matching TRBD1 (6 bases). CDR3 length: 13 residues. Germline lookup yields CDR1 MNHEY and CDR2 SVGAGI. Trimming cost V 5 bases and J 4 bases, with 11 bases left between them.

Many counts were recorded for this clonotype. The chain is built from TRBV5-1 and TRBJ1-6; D is possibly TRBD1 (5 bases). With 3 bases removed from V and 9 bases from J, the gap between germline ends came to 13 bases. The CDR3 totals 14 residues. Germline CDR1 is SGHRS and CDR2 is YFSETQ. Written as DNA, the CDR3 is TGCGCCAGCAGCTCGATCGGGGCTGGTTCACCCCTCCACTTT. Protein: CASSSIGAGSPLHF.

This clonotype was observed many times. The chain combines TRBV9 with TRBJ1-6; 9 bases are a match to TRBD1. The V and J ends lost 0 bases and 7 bases, in that order; junction bases with no gene match: 5. The CDR3 spans 16 residues. Germline loops: CDR1 SGDLS, CDR2 YYNGEE. The CDR3 nucleotides read TGTGCCAGCAGCGTAGGCCCCGGGACAGGGAATTCACCCCTCCACTTT. It encodes CASSVGPGTGNSPLHF.

This clonotype was counted only a few times. A read error is possible here, since a much larger clone lies one base away. The conserved phenylalanine or tryptophan is not found at the CDR3 terminus, so this likely reflects a read error. The chain employs TRBV25-1 and TRBJ1-6, with D possibly matching TRBD1 (5 bases). V was pared by 10 bases and J by 5 bases, with 9 bases between. Germline CDR1 and CDR2: MGHDK and SYGVNS. The CDR3 has 12 amino acids. The CDR3 sequence is CATTGDNSPLHL. Here the CDR3 DNA reads TGTGCCACCACAGGAGATAATTCACCCCTCCACCTT.

The V call is TRBV7-6, the J call TRBJ2-2; a weak D match, TRBD2 (5 bases). The CDR3 is 13 residues long. V dropped 5 bases and J dropped 5 bases, with 9 bases sitting between them. Germline V gene sequence: CDR1 SGHVS, CDR2 FNYEAQ. Written as DNA, the CDR3 is TGTGCCAGCAGCCAAGCGGCGACCGGGGAGCTGTTTTTT. It translates to CASSQAATGELFF.

This clonotype was detected ten times or more. This chain links TRBV2 with TRBJ1-1; TRBD1 is a possible D gene (5 bases). The CDR3 is 14 residues long. Germline V lookup: CDR1 SNHLY, CDR2 FYNNEI. V shed 3 bases and J shed 3 bases, with 11 bases lying between them. This chain's CDR3 is CASSDLRGDTEAFF. In DNA form, the CDR3 reads TGTGCCAGCAGTGATCTAAGGGGCGACACTGAAGCTTTCTTT.